A single sample is the source of the 20 T cell receptor beta chains below, sequenced in a study of shared clonotypes between healthy human individuals. The assay was immunoSEQ multiplex PCR, and TCRdb's table has in-frame clones only and misses some. Among some 690,000 clones, about nine tenths were seen once, and the ten largest hold 30% to 40%. The sequencing sample was made of memory CD8+ T cells from PBMCs. The subset is: CD45RO+ cells pooled with CCR7-negative TemRA cells. The origin of the receptors is a man in his late teens or twenties in good health. Some clones in this sample may be carry-over from other donors' samples.

V and J are TRBV4-3 and TRBJ2-1; 7 positions match TRBD2. Per the germline V gene, CDR1 is LGHNA and CDR2 is YSLEER. The CDR3 has 16 residues. J gave up 0 bases and V 4 bases, and 6 bases lay outside the gene matches. The CDR3 nucleotides read TGCGCCAGCAGCCGCCGCGGGAGATCCTCCTACAATGAGCAGTTCTTC. It codes for CASSRRGRSSYNEQFF.

This sequence joins TRBV19 and TRBJ2-7; D possibly uses TRBD1 or TRBD2 (5 bases each). The germline V gene encodes CDR1 LNHDA and CDR2 SQIVND (reference sequence). The ends were cut back, 5 bases at V and 6 bases at J, with 14 bases in the middle. The CDR3 runs 13 residues. CDR3 sequence: CASSAGTYGEQYF. Here the CDR3 DNA reads TGTGCCAGTAGTGCCGGGACCTATGGCGAGCAGTACTTC.

This chain uses TRBV10-2 with TRBJ1-2; tentatively, D is TRBD1 (6 bases). V lost 6 bases and J lost 3, with 14 bases in between. The CDR3 consists of 14 residues. Germline-derived CDR1 and CDR2 are WSHSY and SAAADI. CDR3 sequence: CASSPTGAHYGYTF. The CDR3 DNA follows: TGCGCCAGCAGCCCGACAGGCGCTCACTATGGCTACACCTTC.

This clone is a singleton in its sample. The chain couples TRBV13 to TRBJ2-5, with 14 bases identical to TRBD2. This CDR3 comprises 20 residues. The V segment lost 5 bases and the J segment 3 bases; nucleotides outside the gene matches: 17. Germline V gene data show CDR1 as PRHDT and CDR2 as FYEKMQ (reference sequence). The CDR3 is CASSAVYVSWTSGRKETQYF. The CDR3 DNA reads TGTGCCAGCAGCGCGGTATATGTTAGTTGGACTAGCGGGAGGAAAGAGACCCAGTACTTC.

The chain couples TRBV10-3 to TRBJ1-1; 7 nucleotides align to TRBD1. This CDR3 comprises 14 residues. Germline trimming cut 5 bases from V and 6 bases from J; bases unmatched to any gene: 9. Germline V lookup: CDR1 ENHRY, CDR2 SYGVKD. CDR3 protein: CAISPRQGNAEAFF. DNA of the CDR3: TGTGCCATCAGTCCTCGACAGGGTAATGCTGAAGCTTTCTTT.

CDR3 residues: CASSFRGFETQYF. CDR3 DNA: TGTGCCAGCAGCTTTAGGGGGTTTGAGACCCAGTACTTC. J is TRBJ2-5 and V is TRBV13, with TRBD1 as a possible D gene (6 bases). CDR3 length: 13 residues. Trimming left V 3 bases short and J 5 bases short, with 10 bases between. Per germline, CDR1 PRHDT and CDR2 FYEKMQ (reference sequence).

J is TRBJ2-2 and V is TRBV13; D may match TRBD1 or TRBD2 (6 bases each). The V end was cut by 5 bases, the J end by 0 bases, with 10 bases between. This CDR3 region has 15 residues. CDR1 PRHDT and CDR2 FYEKMQ come from the germline V gene (reference sequence). The CDR3 bases are TGTGCCAGCAGCGGCGGGACACCGAACACCGGGGAGCTGTTTTTT. Its translation: CASSGGTPNTGELFF.

The DNA of the CDR3 is TGTGCCAGCAGCCAAGGTCCACCCCTCCGTGGATTTTCAGATACGCAGTATTTT. Translated, it gives CASSQGPPLRGFSDTQYF. The gene calls are TRBV14 and TRBJ2-3; the D is unclear. The CDR3 consists of 18 residues. Trimming took off 1 base at V and 4 bases at J, with 21 bases between the two ends. CDR1 and CDR2 (germline): SGHDN, FVKESK.

V and J are TRBV5-6 and TRBJ2-7, with D unresolved. The germline gives CDR1 SGHDT, CDR2 YYEEEE. There are 14 residues in the CDR3. Trimming removed 2 bases from V and 2 bases from J, with 11 bases in between. This CDR3 is CASSFGGQTYEQYF. CDR3 bases: TGTGCCAGCAGCTTCGGCGGCCAAACCTACGAGCAGTACTTC.

This chain joins TRBV4-1 and TRBJ2-7; D is possibly TRBD2 (6 bases). Germline values: CDR1 MGHRA, CDR2 YSYEKL. The CDR3 covers 17 residues. V lost 0 bases and J 4 bases, leaving 19 bases between the germline ends. The CDR3 nucleotides read TGCGCCAGCAGCCAAGAGAGAAGGCTGGGGGGTCTGTACGAGCAGTACTTC. Its protein is CASSQERRLGGLYEQYF.

V is TRBV4-1 and J is TRBJ2-5, with a weak D call TRBD1 (6 bases). Near its end, the DNA agrees better with TRBJ2-7, so the J call may be wrong. Germline CDR1 MGHRA, CDR2 YSYEKL. The CDR3 is made up of 14 amino acids. This CDR3 reads CASSHGTTPYEQYF. The CDR3 bases are TGCGCCAGCAGCCATGGGACAACTCCCTACGAGCAGTACTTC.

In regard to this clone: The same CDR3 also results from other DNA sequences found in this sample. The gene calls are TRBV28 and TRBJ2-7; 9 nucleotides align to TRBD2. Losses at the gene ends were 6 bases for V and 0 bases for J; bases not matched to a gene: 3. The CDR3 loop spans 14 amino acids. The V gene's germline CDR1 is MDHEN and CDR2 SYDVKM. Here the CDR3 reads CASSLSGSSYEQYF. Written as DNA, the CDR3 is TGTGCCAGCAGCCTTAGCGGGAGCTCCTACGAGCAGTACTTC.

This chain connects TRBV9 to TRBJ1-1; no clear D. CDR3 length: 14 residues. CDR1 is SGDLS, CDR2 YYNGEE, per germline. Trimming shortened V by 1 base and J by 5 bases, and 12 bases separated the two germline ends. The CDR3 sequence: CASSVRAGRTEAFF. For the CDR3, the DNA is TGTGCCAGCAGCGTAAGGGCAGGACGTACTGAAGCTTTCTTT.

The chain carries TRBV25-1 and TRBJ2-7; the match to TRBD2 covers 10 bases. Germline CDR1 and CDR2: MGHDK and SYGVNS. This CDR3 comprises 14 residues. Germline trimming cut 5 bases from V and 2 bases from J; bases unmatched to any gene: 3. CDR3 region: CASSKLAGAYEQYF. The CDR3 DNA reads TGTGCCAGCAGTAAGCTAGCGGGGGCCTACGAGCAGTACTTC.

The chain uses TRBV7-9 and TRBJ2-1, with D unresolved. The CDR3 length is 13 residues. Trimming cost V 5 bases and J 6 bases, with 11 bases left between them. CDR1 SEHNR and CDR2 FQNEAQ come from the germline V gene (reference sequence). In nucleotides, the CDR3 is TGTGCCAGCAGCCCCCCGCTTGGCAATGAGCAGTTCTTC. This gives the protein CASSPPLGNEQFF.

The J gene is TRBJ2-1, the V gene TRBV30; D gene ambiguous. The CDR3 contains 13 residues. Germline assignment: CDR1 GTSNPN and CDR2 SVGIG (reference sequence). Deletions cut 2 bases from V and 10 bases from J, with 15 bases between. CDR3 residues: CAWSLSFSGEQFF. The DNA of the CDR3 is TGTGCCTGGAGTTTAAGCTTCTCTGGAGAGCAGTTCTTC.

This chain joins TRBV1 and TRBJ2-5. TRBV1 is marked as a pseudogene. There are 14 residues in the CDR3. The CDR3 sequence: CTSSYTGYFGTQYF. CDR3 coding DNA: TGCACCAGCAGTTATACCGGCTACTTCGGGACCCAGTACTTC.

The chain combines TRBV6-6 with TRBJ2-5; D may be TRBD1 or TRBD2 (6 bases each). Trimming stripped 2 bases from V and 9 bases from J, with 19 bases between. Looked up from germline, CDR1 is MNHNY and CDR2 is SVGAGI (reference sequence). The CDR3 is 15 residues long. The CDR3 here is CASSYRDWGAWSQYF. The CDR3 region has the DNA TGTGCCAGCAGTTACCGGGACTGGGGGGCGTGGTCCCAGTACTTC.

The chain has TRBV5-1 and TRBJ1-1; D might be TRBD1 (5 bases). This CDR3 region has 15 residues. From germline, CDR1 is SGHRS and CDR2 YFSETQ. V dropped 0 bases and J dropped 6 bases, with 15 bases sitting between them. CDR3 in amino acids: CASSLEVGLVSEAFF. CDR3 nucleotide sequence: TGCGCCAGCAGCTTGGAGGTGGGGCTGGTTTCTGAAGCTTTCTTT.

The gene calls are TRBV15 and TRBJ2-7, with D perhaps matching TRBD2 (6 bases). The CDR3 loop spans 15 amino acids. Germline V gene lookup returns CDR1 LNHNV and CDR2 YYDKDF (reference sequence). The V end was cut by 5 bases, the J end by 6 bases, with 20 bases between. In nucleotides, the CDR3 is TGTGCCACCAGCGCCCGCTTGGAGGGCCTGGGCGAGCAGTACTTC. As protein: CATSARLEGLGEQYF.